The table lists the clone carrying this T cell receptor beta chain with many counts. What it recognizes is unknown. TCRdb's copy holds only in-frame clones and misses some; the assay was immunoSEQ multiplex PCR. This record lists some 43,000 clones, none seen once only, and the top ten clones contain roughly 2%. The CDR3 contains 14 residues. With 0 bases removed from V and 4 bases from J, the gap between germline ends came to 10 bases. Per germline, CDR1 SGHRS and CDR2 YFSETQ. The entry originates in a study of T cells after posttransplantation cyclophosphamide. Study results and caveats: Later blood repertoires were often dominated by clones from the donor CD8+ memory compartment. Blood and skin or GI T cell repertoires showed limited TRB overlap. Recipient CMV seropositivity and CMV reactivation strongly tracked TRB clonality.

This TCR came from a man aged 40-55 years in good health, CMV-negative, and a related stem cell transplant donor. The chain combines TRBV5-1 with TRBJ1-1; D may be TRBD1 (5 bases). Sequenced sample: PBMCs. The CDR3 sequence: CASSLEGLGTEAFF. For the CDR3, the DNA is TGCGCCAGCAGCTTGGAGGGGTTGGGCACTGAAGCTTTCTTT.